This record covers a single T cell receptor (beta chain). This specimen belongs to a study of technical replicates of blood from four donors. With 5 bases clipped from V and 4 bases from J, the junction kept 13 bases outside the gene matches. The length of the CDR3 is 17 residues. Per the germline V gene, CDR1 is SEHNR and CDR2 is FQNEAQ (reference sequence). Profiling relied on immunoSEQ multiplex PCR, and the TCRdb table lists in-frame clones only, not all of them. The sample has 85,000 to 100,000 clones, roughly 96% seen once. The source of this sequence is a human donor in good health. The chain joins TRBV7-9 to TRBJ1-2; 10 bases are shared with TRBD1. Material: T cells isolated from PBMCs. CDR3 sequence: CASSIRPGGQGIYGYTF. CDR3 coding DNA: TGTGCCAGCAGCATACGCCCGGGGGGACAGGGGATCTATGGCTACACCTTC. Full variable domain (outside the CDR3, taken from reference TRBV7-9 and TRBJ1-2): DTGVSQNPRHKITKRGQNVTFRCDPISEHNRLYWYRQTLGQGPEFLTYFQNEAQLEKSRLLSDRFSAERPKGSFSTLEIQRTEQGDSAMYLCASSIRPGGQGIYGYTFGSGTRLTVV.